Presented here are 9 T cell receptor beta chains from one specimen sequenced in a study of blood T cell repertoires in COVID-19. Here immunoSEQ multiplex PCR was the method, and the copy in TCRdb shows in-frame clones only, minus some. This sample has some 220,000 clones, with roughly 88% found just once. Sample: peripheral blood. These receptors were taken from a man aged 50 to 59 with active or convalescent COVID-19.

The chain links TRBV3-1 (or the pseudogene TRBV3-2) to TRBJ2-3, with a weak D call TRBD2 (6 bases). CDR3 length: 14 amino acids. Germline V CDR1 and CDR2: LGHDT, YNNKEL (reference sequence). The V end was cut by 3 bases, the J end by 4 bases, with 11 bases between. Written as DNA, the CDR3 is TGTGCCAGCAGCCATACCGGGACTCCAGATACGCAGTATTTT. It is translated as CASSHTGTPDTQYF.

This chain joins TRBV2 and TRBJ1-1, with TRBD1 matching 8 bases. Germline-derived CDR1 and CDR2 are SNHLY and FYNNEI. The CDR3 loop spans 14 amino acids. V dropped 9 bases and J dropped 6; count of bases not matched to a gene: 12. The CDR3 DNA reads as TGTGCCAGTTTAAACAGGGGGAGTGTCGCTGAAGCTTTCTTT. Encoded protein: CASLNRGSVAEAFF.

J is TRBJ1-5 and V is TRBV15; D unclear. Looked up from germline, CDR1 is LNHNV and CDR2 is YYDKDF (reference sequence). CDR3 length equals 12 residues. The germline V and J ends were trimmed by 5 bases and 6 bases, with 8 bases remaining between them. In DNA, the CDR3 is TGTGCCACCAGCCCCCGTTCTCAGCCCCAGCATTTT. Protein product: CATSPRSQPQHF.

The rearrangement joins TRBV28 to TRBJ1-1, with TRBD1 matching 9 bases. CDR3 size: 14 residues. From germline, CDR1 is MDHEN and CDR2 SYDVKM. The V segment lost 6 bases and the J segment 5 bases; nucleotides outside the gene matches: 7. The CDR3 is CASRPDRGGTEAFF. CDR3 nucleotide sequence: TGTGCCAGCAGGCCTGACAGGGGGGGGACTGAAGCTTTCTTT.

This chain joins TRBV19 and TRBJ2-7; 13 bases align to TRBD2. The V gene end was trimmed by 5 bases and the J gene end by 6 bases; junction bases not matched to a gene: 7. The CDR3 covers 15 residues. The germline gives CDR1 LNHDA, CDR2 SQIVND (reference sequence). In DNA form, the CDR3 reads TGTGCCAGTAGTGTAGGACTAGCGGGAGTGGGCGAGCAGTACTTC. It encodes CASSVGLAGVGEQYF.

This CDR3 reads CASTRGLYTEAFF. For the CDR3, the DNA is TGTGCCAGCACTAGGGGACTTTACACTGAAGCTTTCTTT. This chain uses TRBV2 with TRBJ1-1; D is perhaps TRBD1 (5 bases). The germline CDR1 and CDR2 sequences are SNHLY and FYNNEI. The V and J ends lost 7 bases and 3 bases respectively, with 12 bases between them. The CDR3 consists of 13 residues.

The chain has TRBV18 and TRBJ1-5; possibly TRBD1 for D (5 bases). The V end was cut by 4 bases, the J end by 3 bases, with 7 bases between. The CDR3 extends over 13 amino acids. Per germline, CDR1 KGHSH and CDR2 LQKENI. CDR3 coding DNA: TGTGCCAGCTCACAGGGGATCAATCAGCCCCAGCATTTT. It translates to CASSQGINQPQHF.

The rearrangement links TRBV10-3 to TRBJ1-4, with D maybe TRBD1 (5 bases). CDR3 length: 14 amino acids. Trimming took off 4 bases at V and 3 bases at J, with 9 bases between the two ends. Germline V gene data show CDR1 as ENHRY and CDR2 as SYGVKD. The CDR3 loop reads CAISVDRANEKLFF. CDR3 bases: TGTGCCATCAGTGTTGACAGAGCTAATGAAAAACTGTTTTTT.

CDR3 amino acids: CASNWRPGDNSPLHF. The CDR3 DNA reads TGTGCCAGCAATTGGCGGCCAGGGGATAATTCACCCCTCCACTTT. V gene TRBV6-5 combines with J gene TRBJ1-6; TRBD1 is a possible D gene (6 bases). Deletions cut 7 bases from V and 5 bases from J, with 15 bases between. The V gene's germline CDR1 is MNHEY and CDR2 SVGAGI. This CDR3 contains 15 residues.